A single sample gave rise to the 26 T cell receptor beta chains below, sequenced in a study of T-cell memory formation after mild COVID-19. In TCRdb, the 5' RACE reads were re-called with MiXCR into one record per CDR3 protein. The table lists 84,000 or so distinct CDR3 sequences, about 15% of them singletons. The sequencing sample was made of PBMCs or a T cell subset sorted from them (not recorded which). The receptors were gathered from an adult woman who had mild COVID-19 (a few samples of this study predate the infection). Cell type and time point are not known.

This chain links TRBV5-1 with TRBJ2-3; the match to TRBD1 covers 9 bases. J lost 2 bases, V lost 3 bases, and 7 bases had no gene match. Per germline, CDR1 SGHRS and CDR2 YFSETQ. The CDR3 runs 16 residues. The CDR3 nucleotides are TGCGCCAGCAGCTCGGGACAGGGTGCTTCCACAGATACGCAGTATTTT. It translates to CASSSGQGASTDTQYF.

This chain connects TRBV12-3 or TRBV12-4 to TRBJ2-1; possibly TRBD2 for D (5 bases). V lost 4 bases and J lost 0, with 13 bases in between. This CDR3 spans 16 amino acids. The CDR3 nucleotides read TGTGCCAGCAGTTCCGAGCGGAAGAGCTCCTACAATGAGCAGTTCTTC. Its protein product is CASSSERKSSYNEQFF.

This clonotype was seen more than once but under ten times. V gene TRBV29-1 combines with J gene TRBJ2-5; maybe TRBD2 (6 bases). The V gene lost 2 bases and the J gene lost 5 bases, with 15 bases spanning the gap. In germline, CDR1 is SQVTM, CDR2 ANQGSEA. The CDR3 contains 14 residues. CDR3 DNA: TGCAGCGTTGAAAGACTAGACGTGGGGGAGACCCAGTACTTC. Residues: CSVERLDVGETQYF. The full variable domain, with the rest looked up from reference TRBV29-1 and TRBJ2-5, is SAVISQKPSRDICQRGTSLTIQCQVDSQVTMMFWYRQQPGQSLTLIATANQGSEATYESGFVIDKFPISRPNLTFSTLTVSNMSPEDSSIYLCSVERLDVGETQYFGPGTRLLVL.

J is TRBJ2-5 and V is TRBV29-1; D gene uncertain. Between the trimmed V and J ends, which lost 7 bases and 4 bases, there was a span of 7 bases. Germline V gene sequence: CDR1 SQVTM, CDR2 ANQGSEA. The CDR3 extends over 10 amino acids. CDR3 loop: CSASLETQYF. DNA for the CDR3: TGCAGCGCGAGTCTAGAGACCCAGTACTTC. Filled out from reference TRBV29-1 and TRBJ2-5, the complete variable domain reads SAVISQKPSRDICQRGTSLTIQCQVDSQVTMMFWYRQQPGQSLTLIATANQGSEATYESGFVIDKFPISRPNLTFSTLTVSNMSPEDSSIYLCSASLETQYFGPGTRLLVL.

This clonotype was seen more than once but under ten times. This chain uses TRBV29-1 with TRBJ2-3; 11 bases are a match to TRBD2. J was trimmed by 2 bases and V by 7 bases; bases with no gene match: 5. The germline gives CDR1 SQVTM, CDR2 ANQGSEA. There are 14 residues in the CDR3. The CDR3, as DNA: TGCAGCGCAAGACTAGCGGGGATCACAGATACGCAGTATTTT. Translating it yields CSARLAGITDTQYF.

The chain recombines TRBV19 with TRBJ2-1; TRBD1 matches 11 bases. There are 15 residues in the CDR3. From germline, CDR1 is LNHDA and CDR2 SQIVND (reference sequence). Unmatched junction bases numbered 7, after V lost 5 bases and J lost 7 bases. The CDR3 DNA is TGTGCCAGTAGTGGGACAGGGGGTCCGTGGAATGAGCAGTTCTTC. Translating it yields CASSGTGGPWNEQFF.

This clonotype was found once. The chain couples TRBV7-9 to TRBJ1-1, with 8 bases lining up with TRBD1. After removal of 5 bases from V and 4 bases from J, the junction contained 9 bases not matched to a gene. The CDR3 is made up of 15 amino acids. CDR1 SEHNR and CDR2 FQNEAQ come from the germline V gene (reference sequence). The CDR3 DNA sequence: TGTGCCAGCAGCAAACCACAGGGGGACGGCACTGAAGCTTTCTTT. Its translation: CASSKPQGDGTEAFF.

The chain combines TRBV9 with TRBJ2-5; 9 bases fit TRBD2. This CDR3 is 16 amino acids long. J lost 4 bases, V lost 0 bases, and 7 bases had no gene match. Germline V gene sequence: CDR1 SGDLS, CDR2 YYNGEE. Here the CDR3 reads CASSVEGGGARETQYF. The CDR3 DNA sequence: TGTGCCAGCAGCGTAGAAGGCGGGGGGGCCAGAGAGACCCAGTACTTC.

This clonotype was found a few times. V gene TRBV7-6 combines with J gene TRBJ2-1, with 11 nucleotides matching TRBD2. The CDR3 covers 17 residues. V lost 1 base, J lost 6 bases, and 8 bases stayed unmatched. Germline assignment: CDR1 SGHVS and CDR2 FNYEAQ. This CDR3 reads CASSLGSGTSGGNEQFF. The CDR3 DNA sequence: TGTGCCAGCAGCTTAGGGTCCGGGACTAGCGGTGGCAATGAGCAGTTCTTC.

The chain couples TRBV28 to TRBJ2-1, with no clear D. This CDR3 has 13 residues. CDR1 MDHEN and CDR2 SYDVKM come from the germline V gene. V was pared by 5 bases and J by 5 bases, with 10 bases between. The CDR3 here is CASSKRADNEQFF. CDR3 nucleotide sequence: TGTGCCAGCAGTAAAAGGGCAGACAATGAGCAGTTCTTC. The entire variable domain, with the rest obtained from reference TRBV28 and TRBJ2-1, is as follows: DVKVTQSSRYLVKRTGEKVFLECVQDMDHENMFWYRQDPGLGLRLIYFSYDVKMKEKGDIPEGYSVSREKKERFSLILESASTNQTSMYLCASSKRADNEQFFGPGTRLTVL.

This rearrangement joins TRBV30 to TRBJ2-3; a weak D match, TRBD1 (6 bases). This CDR3 spans 14 amino acids. V lost 2 bases and J lost 1, with 10 bases in between. The germline V gene has CDR1 GTSNPN and CDR2 SVGIG (reference sequence). The CDR3 region has the DNA TGTGCCTGGAGTACAGGGATTGGCACAGATACGCAGTATTTT. It specifies CAWSTGIGTDTQYF.

This clonotype was counted between two and nine times. The chain links TRBV6-2 or TRBV6-3 to TRBJ2-1, with D maybe TRBD2 (5 bases). CDR1 is MNHEY, CDR2 SVGEGT, per germline. Between the trimmed V and J ends, which lost 5 bases and 3 bases, there was a span of 35 bases. CDR3 length: 22 residues. The CDR3, as DNA: TGTGCCAGCAGTCCCCGGGGTAGCCGACAAGGGATCCTTAGGCCCCGCTACAATGAGCAGTTCTTC. It is translated as CASSPRGSRQGILRPRYNEQFF.

This clonotype was detected only a few times. The gene calls are TRBV12-3 or TRBV12-4 and TRBJ1-4; D call uncertain. The CDR3 is 15 amino acids. Trimming stripped 5 bases from V and 8 bases from J, with 18 bases between. The CDR3 spells CASSPSGGLREKLFF. The CDR3 DNA sequence: TGTGCCAGCAGTCCCTCGGGAGGGTTAAGGGAAAAACTGTTTTTT.

The rearrangement joins TRBV7-9 to TRBJ2-7; D ambiguous. In germline, CDR1 is SEHNR, CDR2 FQNEAQ (reference sequence). CDR3 size: 15 residues. V was shortened by 8 bases and J by 3 bases, with 20 bases between the two germline ends. The CDR3 region is CASSSSGTAFYEQYF. The CDR3 bases are TGTGCCAGCTCCTCCTCCGGCACAGCGTTCTACGAGCAGTACTTC. The complete variable domain, with remaining parts taken from reference TRBV7-9 and TRBJ2-7, reads DTGVSQNPRHKITKRGQNVTFRCDPISEHNRLYWYRQTLGQGPEFLTYFQNEAQLEKSRLLSDRFSAERPKGSFSTLEIQRTEQGDSAMYLCASSSSGTAFYEQYFGPGTRLTVT.

The rearrangement uses TRBV4-3 and TRBJ2-1; TRBD1 agrees at 9 bases. Losses at the gene ends were 4 bases for V and 5 bases for J; bases not matched to a gene: 9. Germline CDR1 LGHNA, CDR2 YSLEER. This CDR3 is built from 16 residues. The CDR3 DNA sequence: TGCGCCAGCAGCCCCGCCCGGCGGACAGGGGACAATGAGCAGTTCTTC. Protein sequence: CASSPARRTGDNEQFF.

The chain recombines TRBV15 with TRBJ1-5, with D maybe TRBD1 (5 bases). V was clipped by 5 bases and J by 6 bases, with 14 bases between them. Germline V lookup: CDR1 LNHNV, CDR2 YYDKDF (reference sequence). The CDR3 is 14 amino acids. In DNA, the CDR3 is TGTGCCACCAGCCTATGGGGCGGCGGTCAGCCCCAGCATTTT. The encoded protein is CATSLWGGGQPQHF.

J is TRBJ2-5 and V is TRBV5-6; D is ambiguous. The J call may be in error: the DNA end matches TRBJ2-7 better. Germline-derived CDR1 and CDR2 are SGHDT and YYEEEE. CDR3 size: 12 residues. The CDR3 DNA reads TGTGCCAGCAGCTTGAGAGATTACGAGCAGTACTTC. Amino acid sequence: CASSLRDYEQYF.

This clonotype was detected only a few times. The chain combines TRBV5-1 with TRBJ2-7; D possibly corresponds to TRBD2 (6 bases). CDR3 size: 14 residues. The germline CDR1 and CDR2 sequences are SGHRS and YFSETQ. Trimming took 4 bases from V and 2 from J, leaving 13 bases between them. As DNA, the CDR3 is TGCGCCAGCAGCCAGGACGGGAGTCCCTACGAGCAGTACTTC. Protein sequence: CASSQDGSPYEQYF. The entire variable domain, with the rest obtained from reference TRBV5-1 and TRBJ2-7, is as follows: KAGVTQTPRYLIKTRGQQVTLSCSPISGHRSVSWYQQTPGQGLQFLFEYFSETQRNKGNFPGRFSGRQFSNSRSEMNVSTLELGDSALYLCASSQDGSPYEQYFGPGTRLTVT.

The chain couples TRBV13 to TRBJ2-6, with TRBD1 matching 8 bases. V shed 4 bases, J shed 0 bases, and the junction held 8 bases outside the gene matches. The CDR3 is 18 amino acids. Germline values: CDR1 PRHDT, CDR2 FYEKMQ (reference sequence). The CDR3 DNA follows: TGTGCCAGCAGCTATCCATGGGACAGGCCCTCTGGGGCCAACGTCCTGACTTTC. As protein: CASSYPWDRPSGANVLTF.

The chain couples TRBV4-3 to TRBJ2-1, with 9 nucleotides matching TRBD2. The CDR3 contains 16 residues. Looked up from germline, CDR1 is LGHNA and CDR2 is YSLEER. V lost 5 bases to trimming and J lost 0 bases; unmatched junction nucleotides: 5. In nucleotides, the CDR3 is TGCGCCAGCAGCGATCGACTAGCGGACTCCTACAATGAGCAGTTCTTC. It is translated as CASSDRLADSYNEQFF.

This clonotype has just a few counts. The CDR3 sequence: CSVEDPVGGTSNYEQYF. The DNA for the CDR3 is TGCAGCGTTGAAGATCCCGTGGGCGGGACCTCGAACTACGAGCAGTACTTC. The chain combines TRBV29-1 with TRBJ2-7; D might be TRBD2 (6 bases). The germline V and J ends were trimmed by 0 bases and 3 bases, with 21 bases remaining between them. In germline, CDR1 is SQVTM, CDR2 ANQGSEA. The CDR3 has 17 amino acids.

This clonotype was seen a handful of times. The V and J genes are TRBV7-9 and TRBJ2-7, with TRBD2 identical over 10 bases. J gave up 2 bases and V 11 bases, and 12 bases lay outside the gene matches. The CDR3 consists of 15 residues. CDR1 is SEHNR and CDR2 is FQNEAQ in the germline V gene (reference sequence). The CDR3 DNA reads as TGTGCCTCCTCAGGGGGTAGCGGGAGGCCCTACGAGCAGTACTTC. Its translation is CASSGGSGRPYEQYF.

This clonotype has just a few counts. This chain links TRBV5-1 with TRBJ2-1; 7 bases agree with TRBD2. This CDR3 is 14 amino acids long. Looked up from germline, CDR1 is SGHRS and CDR2 is YFSETQ. Germline trimming cut 2 bases from V and 8 bases from J; bases unmatched to any gene: 7. CDR3 region: CASSLGQGGDEQFF. DNA for the CDR3: TGCGCCAGCAGCTTAGGCCAGGGAGGGGATGAGCAGTTCTTC.

This chain links TRBV7-8 with TRBJ2-1, with 13 bases matching TRBD2. Germline loops: CDR1 SGHVS, CDR2 FQNEAQ. Unmatched junction bases numbered 9, after V lost 7 bases and J lost 9 bases. The CDR3 loop spans 15 amino acids. The CDR3 sequence: CASTGGTSGTLEQFF. Written as DNA, the CDR3 is TGTGCCAGCACCGGAGGGACTAGCGGGACTCTTGAGCAGTTCTTC.

This chain joins TRBV15 and TRBJ2-1; 7 bases line up with TRBD2. Germline lookup yields CDR1 LNHNV and CDR2 YYDKDF (reference sequence). The CDR3 is made up of 15 amino acids. V shed 0 bases and J 9 bases; nucleotides not matched to a gene: 8. The DNA for the CDR3 is TGTGCCACCAGCAGAGATCATCCAGGACTAGGTGAGCAGTTCTTC. This sequence encodes CATSRDHPGLGEQFF.

The rearrangement joins TRBV7-2 to TRBJ2-1, with TRBD2 matching over 8 bases. Germline-derived CDR1 and CDR2 are SGHTA and FQGNSA. V lost 3 bases, J lost 4 bases, and 5 bases stayed unmatched. The CDR3 loop spans 15 amino acids. CDR3 DNA sequence: TGTGCCAGCAGCTTCCTCAGCGGGGGATACAATGAGCAGTTCTTC. The encoded protein is CASSFLSGGYNEQFF.